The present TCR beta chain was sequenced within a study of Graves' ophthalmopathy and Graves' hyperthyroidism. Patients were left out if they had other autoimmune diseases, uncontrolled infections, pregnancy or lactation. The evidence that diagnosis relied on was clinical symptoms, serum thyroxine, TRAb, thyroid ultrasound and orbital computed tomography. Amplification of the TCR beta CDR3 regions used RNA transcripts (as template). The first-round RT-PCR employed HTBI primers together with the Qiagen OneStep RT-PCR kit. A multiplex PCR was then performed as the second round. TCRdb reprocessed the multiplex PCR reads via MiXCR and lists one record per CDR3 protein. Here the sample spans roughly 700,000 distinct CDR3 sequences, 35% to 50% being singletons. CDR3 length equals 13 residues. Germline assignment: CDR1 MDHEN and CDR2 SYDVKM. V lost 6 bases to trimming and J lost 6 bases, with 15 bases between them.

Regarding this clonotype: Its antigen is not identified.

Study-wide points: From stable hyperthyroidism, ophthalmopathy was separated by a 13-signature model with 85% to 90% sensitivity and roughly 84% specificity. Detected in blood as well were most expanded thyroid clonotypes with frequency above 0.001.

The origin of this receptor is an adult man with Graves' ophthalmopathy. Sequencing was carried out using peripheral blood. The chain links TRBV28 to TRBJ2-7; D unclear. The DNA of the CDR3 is TGTGCCAGCAGCCCCGGTTTTACTGGCGAGCAGTACTTC. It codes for CASSPGFTGEQYF.